The TCR beta chain under discussion was sequenced for a study of blood T cell repertoires in COVID-19. Study overall: Both acute and convalescent COVID-19 samples were obtained from the United States, Italy and Spain. T cells, B-cell-depleted T cells, or PBMCs provided the cDNA or gDNA that served as material.

In the source study's methods: It was from reference gene primer amplification that nucleated cell counts were estimated. The method was immunoSEQ multiplex PCR; TCRdb's version includes in-frame clones alone and lacks a portion of them. V and J calls and clone size are as listed in that table; D and trimming were resolved from the DNA. The data contain about 200,000 clones, 86% of them singletons. Germline V gene data show CDR1 as SGHDN and CDR2 as FVKESK. The V segment lost 2 bases and the J segment 3 bases; nucleotides outside the gene matches: 4. The CDR3 length is 15 residues. The V and J genes are TRBV14 and TRBJ2-3; 8 bases line up with TRBD2. Material for sequencing was peripheral blood. The TCR originated in a woman aged 70-85 years with acute or convalescent COVID-19. The CDR3 region is CASSQTSGWTDTQYF. The CDR3 nucleotides read TGTGCCAGCAGCCAAACTAGCGGATGGACAGATACGCAGTATTTT.